This T cell receptor beta chain was identified in a study of T cell responses to AZD1222 COVID-19 vaccine. Points from the study as a whole: Baseline antibody screening turned up just six seropositive AZD1222 recipients. The donor cohort was predominantly white British with a female majority, and clonal diversity may have been underestimated. As reported, nearly half of all spike-specific TCRs target variant regions that are unmutated. Recipients of two AZD1222 doses showed rising Spike-specific TCR breadth and depth.

Trimming removed 0 bases from V and 8 bases from J; junction bases left unmatched: 5. CDR1 and CDR2 (germline): SGHRS, YFSETQ. CDR3 length: 14 residues. Clones were read by immunoSEQ multiplex PCR, and TCRdb kept only the in-frame ones, dropping some. The table shows 120,000 to 150,000 clones, with roughly 88% occurring only once. With regard to this clone: The antigen is not known.

The chain employs TRBV5-1 and TRBJ1-2; TRBD1 aligns across 9 bases. The clonotype was recovered from an adult in good health. This specimen was peripheral blood, taken on day 0 of MenACWY control vaccination. CDR3 loop: CASSLGWTGEGYTF. The CDR3 nucleotides read TGCGCCAGCAGCTTGGGTTGGACAGGGGAAGGCTACACCTTC.